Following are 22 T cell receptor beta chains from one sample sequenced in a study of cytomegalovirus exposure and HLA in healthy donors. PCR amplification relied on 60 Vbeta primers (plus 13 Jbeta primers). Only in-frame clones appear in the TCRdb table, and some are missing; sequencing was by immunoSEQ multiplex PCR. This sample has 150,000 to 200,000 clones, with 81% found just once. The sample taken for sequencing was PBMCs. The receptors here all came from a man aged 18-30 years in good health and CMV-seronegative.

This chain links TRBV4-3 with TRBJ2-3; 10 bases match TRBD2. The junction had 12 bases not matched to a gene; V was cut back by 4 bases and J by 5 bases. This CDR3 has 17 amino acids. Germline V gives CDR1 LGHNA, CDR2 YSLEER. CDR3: CASSLLGSGGAGDTQYF. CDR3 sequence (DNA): TGCGCCAGCAGCCTCCTAGGCAGCGGGGGGGCCGGAGATACGCAGTATTTT.

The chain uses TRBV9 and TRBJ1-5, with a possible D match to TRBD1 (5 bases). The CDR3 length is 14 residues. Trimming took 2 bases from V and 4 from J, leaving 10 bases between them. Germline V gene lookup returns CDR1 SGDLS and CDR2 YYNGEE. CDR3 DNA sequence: TGTGCCAGCAGCGTTGGGGGGGGAAATCAGCCCCAGCATTTT. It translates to CASSVGGGNQPQHF.

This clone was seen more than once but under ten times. CDR3 region: CASSLGTANYGYTF. The CDR3, as DNA: TGTGCCAGCAGCTTAGGGACAGCAAACTATGGCTACACCTTC. The rearrangement uses TRBV5-4 and TRBJ1-2; 7 nucleotides align to TRBD1. The CDR3 has 14 amino acids. Looked up from germline, CDR1 is SGHNT and CDR2 is YYREEE (reference sequence). The ends lost 2 bases at V and 2 bases at J; junction bases unmatched: 3.

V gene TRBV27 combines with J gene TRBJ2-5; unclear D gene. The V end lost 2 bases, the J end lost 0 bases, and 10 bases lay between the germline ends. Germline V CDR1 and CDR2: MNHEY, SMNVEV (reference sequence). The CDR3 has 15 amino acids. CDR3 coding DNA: TGTGCCAGCAGTTTAGGCGGCGTGTACCAAGAGACCCAGTACTTC. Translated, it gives CASSLGGVYQETQYF.

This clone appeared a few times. The CDR3 is CATSFSRGQGVKETQYF. As DNA, the CDR3 is TGTGCCACCAGCTTTAGCAGGGGGCAGGGTGTAAAAGAGACCCAGTACTTC. The V call is TRBV15, the J call TRBJ2-5, with 8 positions matching TRBD1. The CDR3 spans 17 residues. V lost 5 bases and J lost 3; bases outside the gene matches: 14. Germline CDR1 and CDR2: LNHNV and YYDKDF (reference sequence). Drawing the rest from reference TRBV15 and TRBJ2-5, the complete variable domain is DAMVIQNPRYQVTQFGKPVTLSCSQTLNHNVMYWYQQKSSQAPKLLFHYYDKDFNNEADTPDNFQSRRPNTSFCFLDIRSPGLGDTAMYLCATSFSRGQGVKETQYFGPGTRLLVL.

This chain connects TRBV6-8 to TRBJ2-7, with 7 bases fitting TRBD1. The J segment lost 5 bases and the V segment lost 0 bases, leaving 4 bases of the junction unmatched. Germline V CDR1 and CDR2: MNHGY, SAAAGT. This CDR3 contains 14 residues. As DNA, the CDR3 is TGTGCCAGCAGTTACTCGTACGACAGGGACGAGCAGTACTTC. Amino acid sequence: CASSYSYDRDEQYF.

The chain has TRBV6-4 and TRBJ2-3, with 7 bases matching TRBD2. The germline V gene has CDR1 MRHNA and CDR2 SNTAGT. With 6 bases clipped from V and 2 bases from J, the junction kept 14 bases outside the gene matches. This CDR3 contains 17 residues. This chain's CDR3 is CASSPDVGGGITDTQYF. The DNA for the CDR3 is TGTGCCAGCAGCCCCGACGTTGGGGGGGGGATCACAGATACGCAGTATTTT.

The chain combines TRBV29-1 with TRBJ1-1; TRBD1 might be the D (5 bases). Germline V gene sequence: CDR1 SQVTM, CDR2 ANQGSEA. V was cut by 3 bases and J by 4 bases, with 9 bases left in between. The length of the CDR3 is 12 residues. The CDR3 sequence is CSVDRGGTEAFF. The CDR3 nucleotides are TGCAGCGTTGACCGGGGGGGCACTGAAGCTTTCTTT.

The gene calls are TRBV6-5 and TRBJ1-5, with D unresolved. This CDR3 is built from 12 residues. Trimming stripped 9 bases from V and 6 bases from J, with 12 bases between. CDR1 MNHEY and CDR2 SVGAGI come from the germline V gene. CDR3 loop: CASTNLGQPQHF. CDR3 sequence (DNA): TGTGCCAGTACTAACCTGGGTCAGCCCCAGCATTTT.

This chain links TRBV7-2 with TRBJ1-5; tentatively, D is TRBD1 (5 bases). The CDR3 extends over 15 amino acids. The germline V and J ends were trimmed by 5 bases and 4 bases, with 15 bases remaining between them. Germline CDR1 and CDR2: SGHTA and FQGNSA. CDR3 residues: CASSQTAQSNQPQHF. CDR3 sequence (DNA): TGTGCCAGCAGCCAGACAGCTCAATCTAATCAGCCCCAGCATTTT.

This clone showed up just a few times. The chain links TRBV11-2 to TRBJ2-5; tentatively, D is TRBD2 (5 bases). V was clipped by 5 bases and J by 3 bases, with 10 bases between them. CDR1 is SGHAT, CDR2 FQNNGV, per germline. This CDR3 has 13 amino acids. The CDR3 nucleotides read TGTGCCAGCAGCCCCGGGAATAAAGAGACCCAGTACTTC. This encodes CASSPGNKETQYF.

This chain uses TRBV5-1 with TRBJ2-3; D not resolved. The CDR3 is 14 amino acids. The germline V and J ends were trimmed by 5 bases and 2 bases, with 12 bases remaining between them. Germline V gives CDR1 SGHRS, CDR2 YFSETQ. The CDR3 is CASRPTSYTDTQYF. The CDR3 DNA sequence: TGCGCCAGCAGACCTACCTCCTACACAGATACGCAGTATTTT.

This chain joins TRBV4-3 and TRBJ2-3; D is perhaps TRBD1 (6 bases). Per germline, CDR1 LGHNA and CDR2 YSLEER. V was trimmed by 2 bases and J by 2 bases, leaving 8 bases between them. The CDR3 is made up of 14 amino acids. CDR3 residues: CASSQQGLTDTQYF. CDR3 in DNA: TGCGCCAGCAGCCAACAGGGGCTCACAGATACGCAGTATTTT.

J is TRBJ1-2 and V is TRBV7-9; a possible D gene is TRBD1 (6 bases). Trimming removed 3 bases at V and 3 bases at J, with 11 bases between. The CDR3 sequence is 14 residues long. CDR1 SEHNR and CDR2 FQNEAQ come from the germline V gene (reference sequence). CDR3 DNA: TGTGCCAGCAGCTTCTATTCAGGGGACTATGGCTACACCTTC. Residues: CASSFYSGDYGYTF.

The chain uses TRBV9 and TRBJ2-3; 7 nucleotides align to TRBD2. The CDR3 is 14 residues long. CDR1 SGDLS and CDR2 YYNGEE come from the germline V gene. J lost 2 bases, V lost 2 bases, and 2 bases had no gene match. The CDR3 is CASSVSGATDTQYF. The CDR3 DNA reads TGTGCCAGCAGCGTGAGCGGGGCCACAGATACGCAGTATTTT.

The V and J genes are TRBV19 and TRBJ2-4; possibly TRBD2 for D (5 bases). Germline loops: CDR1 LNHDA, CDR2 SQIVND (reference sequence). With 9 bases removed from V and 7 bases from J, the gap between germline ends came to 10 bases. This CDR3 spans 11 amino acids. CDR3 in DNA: TGTGCCAGCGGGGTCGGGAACATTCAGTACTTC. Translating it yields CASGVGNIQYF.

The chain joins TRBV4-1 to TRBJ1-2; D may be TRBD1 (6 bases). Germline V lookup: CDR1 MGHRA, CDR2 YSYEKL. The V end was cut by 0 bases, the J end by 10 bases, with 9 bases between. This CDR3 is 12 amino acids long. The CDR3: CASSQDYRDYTF. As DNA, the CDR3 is TGCGCCAGCAGCCAAGATTACAGGGACTACACCTTC.

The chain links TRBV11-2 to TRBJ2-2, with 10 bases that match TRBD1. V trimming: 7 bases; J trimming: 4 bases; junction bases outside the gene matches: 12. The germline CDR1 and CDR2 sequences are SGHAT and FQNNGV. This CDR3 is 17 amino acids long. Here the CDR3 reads CASTDTDGQGGTGELFF. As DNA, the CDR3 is TGTGCCAGCACCGACACCGACGGACAGGGGGGCACCGGGGAGCTGTTTTTT.

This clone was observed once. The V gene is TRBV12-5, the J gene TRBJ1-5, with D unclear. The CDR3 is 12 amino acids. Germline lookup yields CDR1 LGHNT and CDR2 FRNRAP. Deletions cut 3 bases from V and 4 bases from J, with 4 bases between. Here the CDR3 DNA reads TGTGCTAGTGGTTTCCAAAATCAGCCCCAGCATTTT. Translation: CASGFQNQPQHF.

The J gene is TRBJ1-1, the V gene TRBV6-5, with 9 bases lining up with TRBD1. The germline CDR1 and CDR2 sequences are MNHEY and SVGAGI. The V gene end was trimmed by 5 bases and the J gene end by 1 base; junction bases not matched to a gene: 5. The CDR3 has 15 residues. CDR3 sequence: CASSRPGQGNTEAFF. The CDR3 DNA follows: TGTGCCAGCAGTCGGCCGGGACAGGGGAACACTGAAGCTTTCTTT.

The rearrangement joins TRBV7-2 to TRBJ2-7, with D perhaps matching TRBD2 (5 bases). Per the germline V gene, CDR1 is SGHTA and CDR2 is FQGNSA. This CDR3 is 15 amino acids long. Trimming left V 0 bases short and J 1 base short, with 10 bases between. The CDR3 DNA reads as TGTGCCAGCAGCTTAGCCCTAGCTAGTTCCTACGAGCAGTACTTC. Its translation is CASSLALASSYEQYF.

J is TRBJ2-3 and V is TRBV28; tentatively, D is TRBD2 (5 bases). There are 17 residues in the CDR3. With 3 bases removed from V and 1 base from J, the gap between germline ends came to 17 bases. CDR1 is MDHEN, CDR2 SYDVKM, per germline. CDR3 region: CASSLEGQAGGTDTQYF. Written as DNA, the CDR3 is TGTGCCAGCAGTTTGGAAGGTCAGGCGGGCGGCACAGATACGCAGTATTTT.